The 21 T cell receptor beta chains presented below share a single source sample, sequenced in a study of T cell responses to AZD1222 COVID-19 vaccine. The repertoire was sequenced with immunoSEQ multiplex PCR; TCRdb's copy has only in-frame clones and lacks some. The data hold roughly 150,000 clones, with around 90% observed a single time. The specimen was peripheral blood, collected 28 days after the second AZD1222 dose. The receptors originated from an adult who received the AZD1222 COVID-19 vaccine.

The chain employs TRBV5-5 and TRBJ2-5; 9 bases agree with TRBD1. V shed 2 bases and J 3 bases; nucleotides not matched to a gene: 8. CDR1 and CDR2 (germline): SGHKS, YYEKEE (reference sequence). This CDR3 contains 16 residues. This chain's CDR3 is CASSFYPTGGEETQYF. The CDR3 DNA is TGTGCCAGCAGCTTTTACCCGACAGGGGGGGAAGAGACCCAGTACTTC. The full variable domain, with the rest looked up from reference TRBV5-5 and TRBJ2-5, is DAGVTQSPTHLIKTRGQQVTLRCSPISGHKSVSWYQQVLGQGPQFIFQYYEKEERGRGNFPDRFSARQFPNYSSELNVNALLLGDSALYLCASSFYPTGGEETQYFGPGTRLLVL.

The chain combines TRBV13 with TRBJ2-1, with D hard to call. The CDR3 extends over 11 amino acids. CDR1 PRHDT and CDR2 FYEKMQ come from the germline V gene (reference sequence). Deletions cut 5 bases from V and 8 bases from J, with 7 bases between. CDR3 DNA: TGTGCCAGCAGCGCTGGCGATGAGCAGTTCTTC. Its translation: CASSAGDEQFF.

This rearrangement joins TRBV11-2 to TRBJ1-1, with no clear D. This CDR3 contains 11 residues. The V end lost 5 bases, the J end lost 11 bases, and 12 bases lay between the germline ends. CDR1 and CDR2 from the germline V gene are SGHAT and FQNNGV. This CDR3 is CASSLQSDAFF. The CDR3 coding sequence is TGTGCCAGCAGCCTACAGTCAGATGCTTTCTTT.

This chain uses TRBV5-1 with TRBJ2-7; D is uncertain. V lost 1 base, J lost 0 bases, and 8 bases lay in between. CDR1 is SGHRS, CDR2 YFSETQ, per germline. CDR3 length: 14 amino acids. CDR3 sequence reads: CASSLYPSSYEQYF. The CDR3 region has the DNA TGCGCCAGCAGCTTGTACCCGAGCTCCTACGAGCAGTACTTC.

The chain carries TRBV12-5 and TRBJ2-1; 10 positions agree with TRBD2. The CDR3 is 16 residues long. Per germline, CDR1 LGHNT and CDR2 FRNRAP. V lost 3 bases to trimming and J lost 7 bases; unmatched junction nucleotides: 9. The CDR3 is CASGFYLTSGSNEQFF. CDR3 nucleotide sequence: TGTGCTAGTGGTTTTTACCTGACTAGCGGGTCTAATGAGCAGTTCTTC.

This chain connects TRBV6-6 to TRBJ2-5; 11 bases line up with TRBD1. The CDR3 runs to 19 residues. Germline lookup yields CDR1 MNHNY and CDR2 SVGAGI (reference sequence). Unmatched junction bases numbered 23, after V lost 8 bases and J lost 6 bases. DNA for the CDR3: TGTGCCAGCGGTCACCGGACAGGGGGCCGAGAAGGTGTACGGAAGACCCAGTACTTC. Encoded protein: CASGHRTGGREGVRKTQYF.

The chain has TRBV2 and TRBJ2-4; 8 bases are a match to TRBD1. Germline V CDR1 and CDR2: SNHLY, FYNNEI. V lost 5 bases to trimming and J lost 1 base; unmatched junction nucleotides: 10. The CDR3 totals 17 residues. The DNA for the CDR3 is TGTGCCAGCAGTTACACTCAGGGGGCCGGGGCCAAAAACATTCAGTACTTC. Its protein is CASSYTQGAGAKNIQYF.

The J gene is TRBJ2-7, the V gene TRBV7-6; tentative D call: TRBD2 (6 bases). Germline loops: CDR1 SGHVS, CDR2 FNYEAQ. V was cut by 4 bases and J by 10 bases, with 14 bases left in between. The CDR3 sequence is 12 residues long. The CDR3 reads CASSSQGGYQYF. DNA for the CDR3: TGTGCCAGCAGCTCTCAGGGAGGCTATCAGTACTTC.

The chain recombines TRBV6-1 with TRBJ2-1, with TRBD2 matching over 12 bases. V was clipped by 2 bases and J by 9 bases; unmatched bases: 2. CDR3 length equals 14 residues. The germline gives CDR1 MNHNS, CDR2 SASEGT. The CDR3 nucleotides are TGTGCCAGCAGTGAACTAGCGGGGGGGCTTGAGCAGTTCTTC. Its protein is CASSELAGGLEQFF.

The V gene is TRBV7-8, the J gene TRBJ2-1; TRBD1 agrees at 9 bases. V was clipped by 0 bases and J by 6 bases; unmatched bases: 3. Germline CDR1 SGHVS, CDR2 FQNEAQ. The CDR3 has 15 residues. The CDR3 is CASSLAQGQGNEQFF. In DNA, the CDR3 is TGTGCCAGCAGCTTAGCCCAGGGACAGGGCAATGAGCAGTTCTTC.

The chain uses TRBV11-2 and TRBJ1-4; D gene unclear. This CDR3 contains 13 residues. V lost 5 bases to trimming and J lost 4 bases, with 8 bases between them. Germline assignment: CDR1 SGHAT and CDR2 FQNNGV. The chain's CDR3 is CASSPDINEKLFF. CDR3 nucleotides: TGTGCCAGCAGCCCAGACATTAATGAAAAACTGTTTTTT.

V is TRBV7-9 and J is TRBJ1-1; D might be TRBD1 (5 bases). Trimming removed 0 bases at V and 4 bases at J, with 9 bases between. The germline CDR1 and CDR2 sequences are SEHNR and FQNEAQ (reference sequence). CDR3 size: 14 residues. For the CDR3, the DNA is TGTGCCAGCAGCTTAGCCGACAGATTCACTGAAGCTTTCTTT. Amino acids: CASSLADRFTEAFF.

The V gene is TRBV4-2, the J gene TRBJ2-3; D not resolved. V was cut by 1 base and J by 3 bases, with 8 bases left in between. The CDR3 consists of 14 residues. Germline loops: CDR1 LGHNA, CDR2 YNFKEQ. The CDR3 protein is CASSQALRTDTQYF. DNA for the CDR3: TGTGCCAGCAGCCAAGCCCTTAGAACAGATACGCAGTATTTT.

V usage is TRBV7-9 and J usage is TRBJ1-1; no firm D call. Germline CDR1 reads SEHNR; CDR2 reads FQNEAQ (reference sequence). Trimming took 1 base from V and 5 from J, leaving 5 bases between them. The CDR3 runs to 12 residues. CDR3 sequence (DNA): TGTGCCAGCAGCTTAGAGAGTACTGAAGCTTTCTTT. Amino acid sequence: CASSLESTEAFF.

V is TRBV7-2 and J is TRBJ1-1; D not resolved. Germline lookup yields CDR1 SGHTA and CDR2 FQGNSA. CDR3 length: 14 amino acids. V lost 2 bases and J lost 3, with 10 bases in between. CDR3 loop: CASSLKVRYTEAFF. The CDR3 nucleotides are TGTGCCAGCAGCTTAAAGGTCCGGTACACTGAAGCTTTCTTT.

This chain links TRBV5-6 with TRBJ2-2; 9 positions agree with TRBD2. Germline V gives CDR1 SGHDT, CDR2 YYEEEE. The CDR3 spans 17 residues. Losses at the gene ends were 4 bases for V and 4 bases for J; bases not matched to a gene: 11. CDR3 residues: CASSDRGRGGRTGELFF. CDR3 DNA sequence: TGTGCCAGCAGCGACCGCGGGCGGGGGGGCCGCACCGGGGAGCTGTTTTTT.

The chain combines TRBV5-6 with TRBJ2-3, with a weak D call TRBD2 (5 bases). Trimming cost V 0 bases and J 2 bases, with 19 bases left between them. Germline V CDR1 and CDR2: SGHDT, YYEEEE. The CDR3 loop spans 18 amino acids. CDR3 loop: CASSLVDFPADHTDTQYF. CDR3 DNA: TGTGCCAGCAGCTTGGTGGACTTCCCAGCGGACCACACAGATACGCAGTATTTT. Based on the CDR3 plus reference TRBV5-6 and TRBJ2-3, the full variable domain is DAGVTQSPTHLIKTRGQQVTLRCSPKSGHDTVSWYQQALGQGPQFIFQYYEEEERQRGNFPDRFSGHQFPNYSSELNVNALLLGDSALYLCASSLVDFPADHTDTQYFGPGTRLTVL.

The genes are TRBV11-3 and TRBJ1-2; D not certain. Germline loops: CDR1 SGHNT, CDR2 YENEEA. V lost 4 bases, J lost 7 bases, and 22 bases lay in between. CDR3 length: 16 residues. CDR3: CASSSRVHRAGGGYTF. The CDR3 DNA sequence: TGTGCCAGCAGCTCCCGTGTCCATCGGGCAGGAGGTGGCTACACCTTC. The variable domain in full, with the rest retrieved from reference TRBV11-3 and TRBJ1-2, is EAGVVQSPRYKIIEKKQPVAFWCNPISGHNTLYWYLQNLGQGPELLIRYENEEAVDDSQLPKDRFSAERLKGVDSTLKIQPAELGDSAVYLCASSSRVHRAGGGYTFGSGTRLTVV.

The chain combines TRBV5-1 with TRBJ2-7, with D perhaps matching TRBD1 (5 bases). The V gene lost 3 bases and the J gene lost 2 bases, with 21 bases spanning the gap. The germline CDR1 and CDR2 sequences are SGHRS and YFSETQ. The CDR3 extends over 17 amino acids. CDR3 amino acids: CASSWLSRGRQAYEQYF. CDR3 bases: TGCGCCAGCAGCTGGCTTTCTAGGGGCAGGCAAGCCTACGAGCAGTACTTC.

Details on this clone: An end of the junction differs from the germline gene, which may be a read error. CDR3 region: CASRGGTGSF. The CDR3 DNA reads TGTGCCAGCAGGGGGGGAACTGGGAGCTTC. The rearrangement uses TRBV2 and TRBJ2-7; perhaps TRBD2 as D (6 bases). Germline CDR1 reads SNHLY; CDR2 reads FYNNEI. This CDR3 is 10 amino acids long.

The chain couples TRBV15 to TRBJ2-7; 10 nucleotides match TRBD2. CDR3 size: 19 residues. Losses at the gene ends were 2 bases for V and 2 bases for J; bases not matched to a gene: 15. Germline V gene data show CDR1 as LNHNV and CDR2 as YYDKDF (reference sequence). CDR3 nucleotides: TGTGCCACCAGCAGAACGCCGGGGGCGAGCGGGGGGGTACCCTACGAGCAGTACTTC. Translated, it gives CATSRTPGASGGVPYEQYF.